Sequencing of this TCR beta chain was carried out in a study of cytomegalovirus exposure and HLA in healthy donors. About this clone: Its cognate antigen is unknown.

Study-wide findings and caveats: The study put some 150 TCR beta chains on its list as cytomegalovirus-associated. Later work showed greater clonal expansion in HLA-associated TCR beta chains than in equally common others.

There are 14 residues in the CDR3. Germline lookup yields CDR1 LNHNV and CDR2 YYDKDF (reference sequence). Trimming cost V 2 bases and J 5 bases, with 10 bases left between them. PCR was performed using 60 Vbeta and 13 Jbeta primers. Clones were sequenced by immunoSEQ multiplex PCR, and TCRdb holds only the in-frame ones, with some missing. The repertoire includes about 190,000 clones, approximately 78% of them detected once, and 2.4% sits in the top ten. The chain is built from TRBV15 and TRBJ2-1; a possible D gene is TRBD2 (5 bases). The sequencing input was PBMCs. The sequence came from a male donor in good health and CMV-seronegative. The CDR3 protein is CATSRQRQNNEQFF. DNA for the CDR3: TGTGCCACCAGCAGACAGCGGCAGAACAATGAGCAGTTCTTC.